Listed here are 13 T cell receptor beta chains from one sample, sequenced in a study of blood T cells in healthy people across ages (dated by TCRdb to about 2015). The method was 5' RACE. The sequencer listed for this sample is Illumina HiSeq 2500. A second PCR of about 7 to 12 cycles was run with a J-beta primer mix and a sample-barcoded 5' primer. Using fastp trimming at Q25 and MiXCR clonotype assembly, TCRdb reanalyzed the public sequencing data and kept in-frame beta chains. Rows are unified per CDR3 protein, each entry keeping the most common DNA and genes. This sample is represented by 720,000 or so distinct CDR3 sequences; approximately 40% of them were singletons. Roughly 30% of the sample is in the top ten clones. Sequenced sample: blood. These receptors were collected from a man older than 75 in good health.

The chain joins TRBV9 to TRBJ2-2; D might be TRBD1 or TRBD2, each matching 5 bases. CDR1 and CDR2 from the germline V gene are SGDLS and YYNGEE. The V end was cut by 0 bases, the J end by 5 bases, with 11 bases between. CDR3 length equals 15 residues. The CDR3 loop is CASSVGGGRTGELFF. Written as DNA, the CDR3 is TGTGCCAGCAGCGTAGGTGGGGGTCGGACCGGGGAGCTGTTTTTT.

The genes are TRBV27 and TRBJ2-6; no definite D call. The CDR3 runs 16 residues. Trimming took off 2 bases at V and 0 bases at J, with 8 bases between the two ends. CDR1 and CDR2 (germline): MNHEY, SMNVEV (reference sequence). The CDR3 DNA is TGTGCCAGCAGTTTACGGGCAGTCTCTGGGGCCAACGTCCTGACTTTC. Translated: CASSLRAVSGANVLTF. The variable domain in full, completed from reference TRBV27 and TRBJ2-6, reads EAQVTQNPRYLITVTGKKLTVTCSQNMNHEYMSWYRQDPGLGLRQIYYSMNVEVTDKGDVPEGYKVSRKEKRNFPLILESPSPNQTSLYFCASSLRAVSGANVLTFGAGSRLTVL.

This clonotype was found a few times. This chain joins TRBV18 and TRBJ1-1; maybe TRBD1 (5 bases). Germline-derived CDR1 and CDR2 are KGHSH and LQKENI. The CDR3 runs to 13 residues. V lost 8 bases, J lost 2 bases, and 12 bases lay in between. CDR3 sequence reads: CASSPGLNTEAFF. The CDR3 nucleotides read TGTGCCAGCAGCCCAGGGCTCAACACTGAAGCTTTCTTT.

V is TRBV28 and J is TRBJ1-6; TRBD1 aligns across 8 bases. CDR1 is MDHEN, CDR2 SYDVKM, per germline. This CDR3 is 15 amino acids long. Germline trimming cut 5 bases from V and 8 bases from J; bases unmatched to any gene: 8. The CDR3 sequence: CASSIRTGLYSPLHF. The CDR3 DNA follows: TGTGCCAGCAGTATCAGGACAGGGCTTTATTCACCCCTCCACTTT.

This clonotype has just one count. The chain links TRBV5-1 to TRBJ1-1; no firm D call. Germline assignment: CDR1 SGHRS and CDR2 YFSETQ. V lost 4 bases and J lost 5, with 12 bases in between. The CDR3 totals 13 residues. The CDR3 coding sequence is TGCGCCAGCAGCCGGCCGGTGGGGACTGAAGCTTTCTTT. It encodes CASSRPVGTEAFF.

About this clonotype: At one boundary the junction diverges from the germline segment, which might be a read error. The chain employs TRBV12-5 and TRBJ2-2; 8 nucleotides match TRBD2. Germline CDR1 reads LGHNT; CDR2 reads FRNRAP. The CDR3 is made up of 15 amino acids. In nucleotides, the CDR3 is TGTGCTTGTGGTTTAATGAGCGGGGGAACCGGGGAGCTGTTTTTT. Protein: CACGLMSGGTGELFF.

V is TRBV20-1 and J is TRBJ2-3, with 12 bases fitting TRBD2. CDR1 is DFQATT and CDR2 is SNEGSKA in the germline V gene (reference sequence). J was trimmed by 3 bases and V by 6 bases; bases with no gene match: 7. CDR3 size: 15 residues. The CDR3 sequence is CSASLGLAGTDTQYF. DNA for the CDR3: TGCAGTGCGAGCCTTGGACTAGCGGGAACAGATACGCAGTATTTT.

The chain joins TRBV3-1 to TRBJ1-1; 9 bases align to TRBD1. The CDR3 runs to 14 residues. Germline values: CDR1 LGHDT, CDR2 YNNKEL (reference sequence). J gave up 7 bases and V 4 bases, and 7 bases lay outside the gene matches. CDR3 protein: CASSRNRGQSEAFF. In DNA form, the CDR3 reads TGTGCCAGCAGCCGAAACAGGGGGCAGAGTGAAGCTTTCTTT.

About this clonotype: Germline and junction disagree at one end, which may indicate a read error. The genes are TRBV6-2 or TRBV6-3 and TRBJ1-5; maybe TRBD1 (6 bases). Germline V lookup: CDR1 MNHEY, CDR2 SVGEGT. The CDR3 consists of 19 residues. The CDR3 DNA is TGTGCCGGCAGTTGCAGTGGGGCGGGGACACCGCGGTTCAATCAGCCCCAGCATTTT. Encoded protein: CAGSCSGAGTPRFNQPQHF.

This clonotype was detected ten times or more. The rearrangement links TRBV6-6 to TRBJ1-5, with 8 nucleotides matching TRBD1. Germline V gene sequence: CDR1 MNHNY, CDR2 SVGAGI (reference sequence). The CDR3 consists of 14 residues. V lost 10 bases and J lost 2; bases outside the gene matches: 7. The CDR3 spells CATKETGGNQPQHF. The CDR3 DNA reads as TGTGCCACCAAAGAGACAGGGGGCAATCAGCCCCAGCATTTT.

The CDR3 protein is CASSLELAGINEQYF. In DNA, the CDR3 is TGCGCCAGCAGCTTGGAACTAGCGGGAATCAACGAGCAGTACTTC. The rearrangement joins TRBV5-1 to TRBJ2-7, with 10 bases matching TRBD2. CDR1 and CDR2 (germline): SGHRS, YFSETQ. The CDR3 contains 15 residues. V gave up 0 bases and J gave up 5 bases; unmatched junction bases: 5.

This clonotype appeared once. Germline and junction disagree at one end, which may indicate a read error. The chain employs TRBV12-3 or TRBV12-4 and TRBJ1-1; D is possibly TRBD1 (6 bases). This CDR3 has 14 amino acids. The CDR3 nucleotides are TGTGCCTGCAGTTTCGGACAGTGGAGCACTGAAGCTTTCTTT. Its translation: CACSFGQWSTEAFF.

Notes on this clonotype: A much larger clonotype is one base distant, so this may be a read error. The chain links TRBV29-1 to TRBJ2-7, with D tentatively TRBD1 (6 bases). The V end was cut by 8 bases, the J end by 3 bases, with 14 bases between. Germline loops: CDR1 SQVTM, CDR2 ANQGSEA. This CDR3 spans 12 amino acids. The CDR3 is CSIKQDSYEQYF. In nucleotides, the CDR3 is TGCAGCATCAAACAGGACAGCTACGAGCAGTACTTC.